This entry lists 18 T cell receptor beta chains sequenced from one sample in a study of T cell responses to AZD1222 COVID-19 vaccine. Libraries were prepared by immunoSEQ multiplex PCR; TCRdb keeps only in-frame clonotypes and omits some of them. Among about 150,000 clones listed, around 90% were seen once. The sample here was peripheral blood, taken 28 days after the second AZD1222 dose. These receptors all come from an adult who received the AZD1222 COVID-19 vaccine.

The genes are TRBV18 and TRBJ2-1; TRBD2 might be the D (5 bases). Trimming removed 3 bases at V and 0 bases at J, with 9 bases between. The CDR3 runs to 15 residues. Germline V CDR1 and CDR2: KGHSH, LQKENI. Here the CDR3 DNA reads TGTGCCAGCTCACCGAAGAGGGTCTCCTACAATGAGCAGTTCTTC. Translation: CASSPKRVSYNEQFF.

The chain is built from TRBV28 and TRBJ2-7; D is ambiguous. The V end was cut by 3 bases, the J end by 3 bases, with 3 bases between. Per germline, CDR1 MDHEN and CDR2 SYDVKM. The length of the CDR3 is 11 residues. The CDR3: CASSLRYEQYF. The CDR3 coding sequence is TGTGCCAGCAGTTTGCGCTACGAGCAGTACTTC. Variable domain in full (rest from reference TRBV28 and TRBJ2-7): DVKVTQSSRYLVKRTGEKVFLECVQDMDHENMFWYRQDPGLGLRLIYFSYDVKMKEKGDIPEGYSVSREKKERFSLILESASTNQTSMYLCASSLRYEQYFGPGTRLTVT.

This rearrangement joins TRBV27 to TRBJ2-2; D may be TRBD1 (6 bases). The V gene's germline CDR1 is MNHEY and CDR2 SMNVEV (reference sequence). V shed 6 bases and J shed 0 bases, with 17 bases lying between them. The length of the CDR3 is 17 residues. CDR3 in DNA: TGTGCCAGCAGCTACCCCACAGGGTACCCGAACACCGGGGAGCTGTTTTTT. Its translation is CASSYPTGYPNTGELFF.

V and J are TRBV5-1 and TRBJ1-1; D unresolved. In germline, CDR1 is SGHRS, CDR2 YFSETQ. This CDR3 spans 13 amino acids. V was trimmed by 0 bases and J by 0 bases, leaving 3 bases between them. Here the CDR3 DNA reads TGCGCCAGCAGCTTGGAGGTGAACACTGAAGCTTTCTTT. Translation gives CASSLEVNTEAFF.

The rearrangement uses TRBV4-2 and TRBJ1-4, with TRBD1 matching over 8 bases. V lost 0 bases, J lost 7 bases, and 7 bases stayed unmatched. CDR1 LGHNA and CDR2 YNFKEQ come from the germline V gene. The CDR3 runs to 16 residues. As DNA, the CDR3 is TGTGCCAGCAGCCAAGATCCAGGGGGCGGGGGTGAAAAACTGTTTTTT. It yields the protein CASSQDPGGGGEKLFF.

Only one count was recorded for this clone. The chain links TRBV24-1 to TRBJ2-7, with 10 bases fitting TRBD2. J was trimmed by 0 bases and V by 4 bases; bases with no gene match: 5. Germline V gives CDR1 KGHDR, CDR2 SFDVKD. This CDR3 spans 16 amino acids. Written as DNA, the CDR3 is TGTGCCACCAGTGACCCCACTAGCGGGGACTCCTACGAGCAGTACTTC. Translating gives CATSDPTSGDSYEQYF.

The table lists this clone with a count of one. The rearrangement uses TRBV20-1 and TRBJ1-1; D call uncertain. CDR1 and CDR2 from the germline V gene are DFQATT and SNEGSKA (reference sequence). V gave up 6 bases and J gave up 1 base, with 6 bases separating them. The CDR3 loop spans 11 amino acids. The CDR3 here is CSAPQNTEAFF. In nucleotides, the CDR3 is TGCAGTGCGCCACAGAACACTGAAGCTTTCTTT.

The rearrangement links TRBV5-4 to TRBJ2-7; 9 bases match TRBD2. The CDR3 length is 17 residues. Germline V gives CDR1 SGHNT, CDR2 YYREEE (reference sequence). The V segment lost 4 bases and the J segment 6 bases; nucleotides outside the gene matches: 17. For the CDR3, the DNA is TGTGCCAGCAGCCCATTTACTCACGGCGGGAGGGCCGTCGAGCAGTACTTC. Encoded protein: CASSPFTHGGRAVEQYF.

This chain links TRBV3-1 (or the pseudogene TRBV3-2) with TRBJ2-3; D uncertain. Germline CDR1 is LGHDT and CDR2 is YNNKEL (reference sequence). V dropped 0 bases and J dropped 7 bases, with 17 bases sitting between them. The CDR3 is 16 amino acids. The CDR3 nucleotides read TGTGCCAGCAGCCAAGATCTGCCGCGCTCAAAGCATACGCAGTATTTT. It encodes CASSQDLPRSKHTQYF.

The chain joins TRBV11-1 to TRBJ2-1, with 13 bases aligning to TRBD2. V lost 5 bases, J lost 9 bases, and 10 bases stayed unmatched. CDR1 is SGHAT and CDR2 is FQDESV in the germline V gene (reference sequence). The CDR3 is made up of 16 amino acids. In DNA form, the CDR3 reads TGTGCCAGCAGCCCGGAACTAGCGGGAGGGCCCGGTGAGCAGTTCTTC. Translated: CASSPELAGGPGEQFF.

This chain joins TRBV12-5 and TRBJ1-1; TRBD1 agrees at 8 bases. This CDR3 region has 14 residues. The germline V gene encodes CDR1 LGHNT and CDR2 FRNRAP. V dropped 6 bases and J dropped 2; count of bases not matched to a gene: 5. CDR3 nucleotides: TGTGCTAGTGGATCCGACAGGGGTAACACTGAAGCTTTCTTT. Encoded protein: CASGSDRGNTEAFF.

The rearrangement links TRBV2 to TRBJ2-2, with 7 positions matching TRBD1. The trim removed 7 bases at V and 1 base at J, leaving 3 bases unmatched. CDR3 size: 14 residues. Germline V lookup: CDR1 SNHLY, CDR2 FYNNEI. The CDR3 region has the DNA TGTGCCAGCACCGACAGGGAGAACACCGGGGAGCTGTTTTTT. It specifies CASTDRENTGELFF.

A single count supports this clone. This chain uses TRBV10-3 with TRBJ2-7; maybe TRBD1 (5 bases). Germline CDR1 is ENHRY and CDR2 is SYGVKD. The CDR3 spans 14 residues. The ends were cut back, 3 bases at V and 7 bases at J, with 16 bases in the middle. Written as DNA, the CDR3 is TGTGCCATCAGTGAAAGGGGTACTGCTGGTGAGCAGTACTTC. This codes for CAISERGTAGEQYF.

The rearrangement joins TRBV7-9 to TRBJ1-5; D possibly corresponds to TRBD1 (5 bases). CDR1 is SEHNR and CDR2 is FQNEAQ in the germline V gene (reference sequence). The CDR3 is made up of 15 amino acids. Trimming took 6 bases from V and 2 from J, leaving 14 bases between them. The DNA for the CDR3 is TGTGCCAGCAGTCCAGCCCAGGGTGGCAATCAGCCCCAGCATTTT. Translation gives CASSPAQGGNQPQHF.

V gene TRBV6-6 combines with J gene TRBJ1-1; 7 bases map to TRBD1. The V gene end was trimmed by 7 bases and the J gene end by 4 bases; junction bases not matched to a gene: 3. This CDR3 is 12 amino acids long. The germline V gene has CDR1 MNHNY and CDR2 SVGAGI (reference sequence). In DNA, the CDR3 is TGTGCCAGCATTCAGGGGGGCACTGAAGCTTTCTTT. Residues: CASIQGGTEAFF.

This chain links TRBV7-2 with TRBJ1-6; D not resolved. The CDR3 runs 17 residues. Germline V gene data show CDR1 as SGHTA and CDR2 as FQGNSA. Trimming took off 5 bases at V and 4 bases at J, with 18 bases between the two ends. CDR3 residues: CASSPVLAEVYNSPLHF. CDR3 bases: TGTGCCAGCAGCCCCGTCCTGGCAGAAGTTTATAATTCACCCCTCCACTTT.

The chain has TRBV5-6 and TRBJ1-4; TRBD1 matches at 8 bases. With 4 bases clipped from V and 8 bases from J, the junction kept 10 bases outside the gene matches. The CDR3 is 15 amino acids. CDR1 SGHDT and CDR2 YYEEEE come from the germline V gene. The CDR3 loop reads CASSPGQGLGEKLFF. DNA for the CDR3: TGTGCCAGCAGCCCAGGACAGGGCCTTGGGGAAAAACTGTTTTTT.

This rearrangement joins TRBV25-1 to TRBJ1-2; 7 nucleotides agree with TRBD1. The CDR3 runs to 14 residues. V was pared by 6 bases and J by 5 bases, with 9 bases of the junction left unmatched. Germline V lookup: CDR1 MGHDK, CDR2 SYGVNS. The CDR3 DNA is TGTGCCAGCAGCCGCTCAGGGGGTTCATATGGCTACACCTTC. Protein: CASSRSGGSYGYTF.